The 19 T cell receptor beta chains reported below all come from one sample, sequenced in a study of control samples from healthy donors and cancer patients. Some clones are missing from TCRdb's copy, which holds only in-frame ones; the method was immunoSEQ multiplex PCR. The repertoire holds 95,000 to 130,000 clones, with 93% as singletons. Sample: blood. The receptors here all came from a man younger than 40 in good health.

A word on this clone: In the same sample, other DNA sequences code for this CDR3. The chain has TRBV12-3 or TRBV12-4 and TRBJ2-3; D perhaps matches TRBD2 (7 bases). Trimming stripped 2 bases from V and 5 bases from J, with 8 bases between. This CDR3 region has 13 residues. CDR3 sequence: CASSLRGGDTQYF. CDR3 nucleotides: TGTGCCAGCAGTTTAAGGGGGGGAGATACGCAGTATTTT.

The V gene is TRBV28, the J gene TRBJ2-6, with TRBD2 as a possible D gene (5 bases). This CDR3 has 15 amino acids. The V and J ends lost 7 bases and 2 bases respectively, with 12 bases between them. The germline CDR1 and CDR2 sequences are MDHEN and SYDVKM. Here the CDR3 DNA reads TGTGCCAGCACTATCGGGGATACTGGGGCCAACGTCCTGACTTTC. This translates into CASTIGDTGANVLTF.

J is TRBJ2-7 and V is TRBV4-1, with D unclear. The CDR3 covers 16 residues. CDR1 MGHRA and CDR2 YSYEKL come from the germline V gene. V gave up 0 bases and J gave up 2 bases, with 14 bases separating them. The CDR3 nucleotides read TGCGCCAGCAGCCAAGATACTTTTGACGGTCCCTACGAGCAGTACGTC. Encoded protein: CASSQDTFDGPYEQYV.

V and J are TRBV5-4 and TRBJ2-7; D uncertain. Between the trimmed V and J ends, which lost 2 bases and 6 bases, there was a span of 15 bases. The CDR3 spans 14 residues. Looked up from germline, CDR1 is SGHNT and CDR2 is YYREEE (reference sequence). CDR3 DNA sequence: TGTGCCAGCAGCTTTGGCCAGGAGACCACCGAGCAGTACTTC. It translates to CASSFGQETTEQYF.

V is TRBV19 and J is TRBJ1-1; unclear D gene. Per the germline V gene, CDR1 is LNHDA and CDR2 is SQIVND (reference sequence). Trimming cost V 10 bases and J 1 base, with 16 bases left between them. The CDR3 covers 14 residues. The CDR3 coding sequence is TGTGCCACCGTCCGTGCCCGGGGGAACACTGAAGCTTTCTTT. Encoded protein: CATVRARGNTEAFF.

CDR3 sequence: CASSRPYQPQHF. The CDR3 DNA sequence: TGTGCCAGCAGCCGTCCCTATCAGCCCCAGCATTTT. The chain recombines TRBV12-3 or TRBV12-4 with TRBJ1-5, with unresolved D. Deletions cut 6 bases from V and 5 bases from J, with 8 bases between. CDR3 size: 12 residues.

V and J are TRBV3-1 (or the pseudogene TRBV3-2) and TRBJ2-1, with TRBD2 matching 14 bases. Germline-derived CDR1 and CDR2 are LGHDT and YNNKEL (reference sequence). With 4 bases clipped from V and 10 bases from J, the junction kept 9 bases outside the gene matches. The CDR3 is made up of 16 amino acids. The CDR3 reads CASSPGLAGELREQFF. The CDR3 region has the DNA TGTGCCAGCAGCCCGGGACTAGCGGGGGAGTTGAGGGAGCAGTTCTTC.

V gene TRBV28 combines with J gene TRBJ2-5, with 9 bases fitting TRBD1. CDR3 length equals 16 residues. The V and J ends lost 2 bases and 5 bases, in that order; junction bases with no gene match: 9. CDR1 is MDHEN, CDR2 SYDVKM, per germline. CDR3 loop: CASSLPSTGGGETQYF. The CDR3, as DNA: TGTGCCAGCAGTTTACCATCCACAGGGGGCGGGGAGACCCAGTACTTC.

The V call is TRBV4-1, the J call TRBJ2-6; D is uncertain. Deletions cut 6 bases from V and 0 bases from J, with 6 bases between. Germline-derived CDR1 and CDR2 are MGHRA and YSYEKL. The CDR3 has 14 residues. CDR3 sequence (DNA): TGCGCCAGCAGAAGGGACTCTGGGGCCAACGTCCTGACTTTC. This sequence encodes CASRRDSGANVLTF.

The table lists this clone with a count of one. The genes are TRBV5-1 and TRBJ1-4; 7 bases align to TRBD1. Germline CDR1 and CDR2: SGHRS and YFSETQ. The V segment lost 4 bases and the J segment 8 bases; nucleotides outside the gene matches: 11. This CDR3 has 15 residues. The CDR3 here is CASSQRRGSDEKLFF. The CDR3 DNA reads as TGCGCCAGCAGCCAGCGCAGGGGGAGTGACGAAAAACTGTTTTTT.

This rearrangement joins TRBV6-5 to TRBJ2-1, with D possibly TRBD1 on 8 matching bases. CDR3 size: 13 residues. Germline V gene sequence: CDR1 MNHEY, CDR2 SVGAGI. The V end was cut by 5 bases, the J end by 10 bases, with 15 bases between. The chain's CDR3 is CASSTGGAGEQFF. The CDR3 nucleotides read TGTGCCAGCAGTACAGGGGGGGCGGGGGAGCAGTTCTTC.

The chain couples TRBV19 to TRBJ1-1; D not certain. Germline CDR1 LNHDA, CDR2 SQIVND (reference sequence). Trimming left V 5 bases short and J 7 bases short, with 11 bases between. CDR3 length equals 12 residues. The CDR3 coding sequence is TGTGCCAGTAGTTTGTTTGGCGATGAAGCTTTCTTT. Translated: CASSLFGDEAFF.

This clone has just one count. The chain carries TRBV9 and TRBJ2-6; either TRBD1 or TRBD2 may supply D (7 bases each). The CDR3 spans 20 residues. The germline CDR1 and CDR2 sequences are SGDLS and YYNGEE. The germline V and J ends were trimmed by 4 bases and 0 bases, with 23 bases remaining between them. The CDR3 DNA is TGTGCCAGCAGCTCAACCACCAGGGGGGGCCCCAGCTCTGGGGCCAACGTCCTGACTTTC. Protein: CASSSTTRGGPSSGANVLTF.

The chain recombines TRBV9 with TRBJ2-5; possibly TRBD2 for D (6 bases). The CDR3 has 15 residues. The V gene lost 4 bases and the J gene lost 5 bases, with 18 bases spanning the gap. The germline CDR1 and CDR2 sequences are SGDLS and YYNGEE. CDR3 loop: CASSSPGSGGETQYF. The CDR3 nucleotides read TGTGCCAGCAGCTCCCCGGGGTCAGGAGGGGAGACCCAGTACTTC.

The chain joins TRBV5-8 to TRBJ1-3; D is ambiguous. CDR3 length equals 15 residues. Germline loops: CDR1 SGHTS, CDR2 YDEGEE. V lost 3 bases and J 2 bases, leaving 12 bases between the germline ends. The CDR3 protein is CASSWSQSAGNTIYF. The DNA of the CDR3 is TGTGCCAGCAGCTGGTCCCAAAGCGCTGGAAACACCATATATTTT. The full variable domain, completed using reference TRBV5-8 and TRBJ1-3, is EAGVTQSPTHLIKTRGQQATLRCSPISGHTSVYWYQQALGLGLQFLLWYDEGEERNRGNFPPRFSGRQFPNYSSELNVNALELEDSALYLCASSWSQSAGNTIYFGEGSWLTVV.

The V gene is TRBV5-6, the J gene TRBJ1-5; a weak D match, TRBD1 (5 bases). Germline CDR1 reads SGHDT; CDR2 reads YYEEEE. Trimming stripped 0 bases from V and 0 bases from J, with 16 bases between. This CDR3 region has 18 residues. CDR3: CASSLGPIGGYSNQPQHF. In DNA form, the CDR3 reads TGTGCCAGCAGCTTGGGCCCCATTGGGGGATATAGCAATCAGCCCCAGCATTTT.

The rearrangement links TRBV3-1 (or the pseudogene TRBV3-2) to TRBJ1-1; D uncertain. The germline V and J ends were trimmed by 1 base and 6 bases, with 9 bases remaining between them. The CDR3 loop spans 13 amino acids. Germline V lookup: CDR1 LGHDT, CDR2 YNNKEL (reference sequence). The CDR3 reads CASSQVGSAEAFF. In DNA form, the CDR3 reads TGTGCCAGCAGCCAAGTGGGGAGTGCTGAAGCTTTCTTT.

The chain recombines TRBV6-1 with TRBJ2-1; TRBD2 might be the D (5 bases). V gave up 2 bases and J gave up 8 bases, with 7 bases separating them. Germline loops: CDR1 MNHNS, CDR2 SASEGT. The CDR3 runs to 12 residues. The CDR3 sequence: CASSEPGDEQFF. CDR3 sequence (DNA): TGTGCCAGCAGTGAACCCGGGGATGAGCAGTTCTTC.

The chain is built from TRBV15 and TRBJ1-5; D call uncertain. CDR1 and CDR2 (germline): LNHNV, YYDKDF (reference sequence). Trimming took 0 bases from V and 3 from J, leaving 9 bases between them. The CDR3 totals 15 residues. In DNA, the CDR3 is TGTGCCACCAGCAGAGAGGCCGGGTACAATCAGCCCCAGCATTTT. It is translated as CATSREAGYNQPQHF.